The 4 T cell receptor beta chains below were found in one sample sequenced in a study of memory CD4+ T cells and cytomegalovirus serostatus. The sort gate was single viable CD3+CD4+CD8-CD45RO+ cells for memory CD4+ T cells. Libraries were prepared by immunoSEQ multiplex PCR; TCRdb keeps only in-frame clonotypes and omits some of them. The sample lists 40,000 to 55,000 clones; around 83% were seen once. Sequenced input: memory CD4+ T cells from blood. Every receptor here comes from an adult in good health and CMV-seropositive.

The rearrangement links TRBV28 to TRBJ2-1; weak D call: TRBD2 (5 bases). The CDR3 loop spans 12 amino acids. Germline values: CDR1 MDHEN, CDR2 SYDVKM. The germline V and J ends were trimmed by 2 bases and 8 bases, with 7 bases remaining between them. The CDR3 loop is CASSLTRDEQFF. The CDR3 nucleotides read TGTGCCAGCAGTTTAACGAGGGATGAGCAGTTCTTC.

V gene TRBV7-2 combines with J gene TRBJ2-1; the D gene could be TRBD1 or TRBD2 (5 bases each). The germline gives CDR1 SGHTA, CDR2 FQGNSA. CDR3 size: 16 residues. V was shortened by 0 bases and J by 9 bases, with 18 bases between the two germline ends. CDR3 sequence reads: CASSLALTPGTGEQFF. The CDR3 DNA reads TGTGCCAGCAGCTTAGCGCTTACACCAGGGACGGGTGAGCAGTTCTTC. Looking up the rest from reference TRBV7-2 and TRBJ2-1 gives the full variable domain: GAGVSQSPSNKVTEKGKDVELRCDPISGHTALYWYRQSLGQGLEFLIYFQGNSAPDKSGLPSDRFSAERTGGSVSTLTIQRTQQEDSAVYLCASSLALTPGTGEQFFGPGTRLTVL.

The chain recombines TRBV9 with TRBJ2-7; 8 nucleotides align to TRBD2. Per the germline V gene, CDR1 is SGDLS and CDR2 is YYNGEE. This CDR3 is 13 amino acids long. V lost 4 bases and J lost 2; bases outside the gene matches: 2. CDR3 bases: TGTGCCAGCAGCCCGGGGGGGCCCTACGAGCAGTACTTC. Amino acid sequence: CASSPGGPYEQYF.

V is TRBV7-3 and J is TRBJ2-2; possibly TRBD1 for D (6 bases). CDR1 SGHTA and CDR2 FQGTGA come from the germline V gene. The V end was cut by 2 bases, the J end by 8 bases, with 9 bases between. This CDR3 is 13 amino acids long. The CDR3: CASSLQGGGELFF. The DNA of the CDR3 is TGTGCCAGCAGCTTACAAGGGGGAGGGGAGCTGTTTTTT.